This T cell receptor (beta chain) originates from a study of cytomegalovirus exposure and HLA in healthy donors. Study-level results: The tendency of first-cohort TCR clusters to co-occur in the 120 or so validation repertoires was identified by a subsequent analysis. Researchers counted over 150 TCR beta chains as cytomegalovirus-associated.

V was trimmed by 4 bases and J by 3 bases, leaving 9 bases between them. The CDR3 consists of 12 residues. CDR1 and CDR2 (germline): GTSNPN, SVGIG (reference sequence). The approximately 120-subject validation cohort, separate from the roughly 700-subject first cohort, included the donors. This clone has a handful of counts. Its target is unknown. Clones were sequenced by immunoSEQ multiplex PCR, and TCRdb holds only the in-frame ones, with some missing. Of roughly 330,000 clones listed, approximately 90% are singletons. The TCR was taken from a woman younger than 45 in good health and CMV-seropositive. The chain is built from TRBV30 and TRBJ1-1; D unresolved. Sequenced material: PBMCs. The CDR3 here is CAWILVDTEAFF. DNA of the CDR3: TGTGCCTGGATTTTGGTTGACACTGAAGCTTTCTTT.